This TCR beta chain was observed in a study of somatic mutations in cytotoxic T cells in rheumatoid arthritis. Study context: Selected T-cell populations stained with V beta antibodies were isolated by flow sorting to nearly 100% purity; these included V beta1+ cells subjected to TCRB sequencing. Study results and limitations: CD8+ clonality rose with age in rheumatoid arthritis patients, not healthy controls.

Libraries were prepared by immunoSEQ multiplex PCR; TCRdb keeps only in-frame clonotypes and omits some of them. Seen here are almost 4,000 clones, 90% to 95% observed once, and the top ten hold roughly 7.6%. With regard to this clone: Its target is not known.

This sequence originates from a woman aged 55-69 years with rheumatoid arthritis. The specimen sequenced was CD8+ T cells sorted from blood.

The DNA for the CDR3 is TGTGCCAGCAGTGAATGGTCTAGCGGGAGCTACGAGCAGTACTTC. Protein: CASSEWSSGSYEQYF. The chain has TRBV2 and TRBJ2-7; TRBD2 matches 10 bases. Trimming at V came to 2 bases and at J to 3 bases, leaving 4 bases not matched to a gene. The CDR3 consists of 15 residues. CDR1 SNHLY and CDR2 FYNNEI come from the germline V gene.